The 29 T cell receptor beta chains below all came from one sample that was sequenced in a study of OX40 agonist ivuxolimab in advanced cancers. Using immunoSEQ multiplex PCR, the repertoire was profiled, and TCRdb retains in-frame clones only, with some absent. The sample holds around 28,000 clones, 85% to 90% seen once. This specimen consisted of CD4+ or CD8+ T cells sorted from blood, obtained in a trial of the OX40 agonist ivuxolimab. The source of these receptors is an adult with an advanced solid tumor such as melanoma, head and neck, liver or kidney cancer.

This rearrangement joins TRBV4-1 to TRBJ1-6, with 7 bases lining up with TRBD1. The junction had 9 bases not matched to a gene; V was cut back by 0 bases and J by 10 bases. The CDR3 loop spans 16 amino acids. Germline-derived CDR1 and CDR2 are MGHRA and YSYEKL. CDR3 DNA: TGCGCCAGCAGCCAAGACCCAGGGGGACTAGGATCACCCCTCCACTTT. Translating it yields CASSQDPGGLGSPLHF.

This rearrangement joins TRBV2 to TRBJ2-3, with 11 nucleotides matching TRBD2. Germline lookup yields CDR1 SNHLY and CDR2 FYNNEI. The V gene end was trimmed by 5 bases and the J gene end by 2 bases; junction bases not matched to a gene: 6. This CDR3 has 16 residues. The CDR3 is CASSYRLAGNTDTQYF. The CDR3 DNA follows: TGTGCCAGCAGTTACCGACTAGCGGGGAACACAGATACGCAGTATTTT.

The rearrangement joins TRBV6-5 to TRBJ2-5; the D gene could be TRBD1 or TRBD2 (5 bases each). Deletions cut 7 bases from V and 9 bases from J, with 12 bases between. CDR3 length: 11 residues. CDR1 MNHEY and CDR2 SVGAGI come from the germline V gene. CDR3 residues: CASTWGSAQYF. The CDR3 region has the DNA TGTGCCAGCACCTGGGGGTCGGCCCAGTACTTC.

The chain has TRBV6-1 and TRBJ1-1; the D gene is possibly TRBD1 (6 bases). This CDR3 comprises 15 residues. Germline V gene lookup returns CDR1 MNHNS and CDR2 SASEGT. Trimming removed 1 base from V and 10 bases from J, with 19 bases in between. The CDR3 DNA is TGTGCCAGCAGTGAAGGGGACGGGGGCTTGGATGGAGCTTTCTTT. This codes for CASSEGDGGLDGAFF.

V gene TRBV6-1 combines with J gene TRBJ2-5, with unresolved D. The V gene's germline CDR1 is MNHNS and CDR2 SASEGT. This CDR3 has 16 residues. Between the trimmed V and J ends, which lost 3 bases and 5 bases, there was a span of 19 bases. The CDR3 spells CASSEGLRPTGETQYF. CDR3 sequence (DNA): TGTGCCAGCAGTGAGGGTCTAAGGCCTACTGGGGAGACCCAGTACTTC.

This clone has only one observation. J is TRBJ2-7 and V is TRBV10-1; D gene ambiguous. Trimming stripped 4 bases from V and 2 bases from J, with 9 bases between. The CDR3 runs to 13 residues. Germline values: CDR1 WNHNN, CDR2 SYGVQD (reference sequence). DNA of the CDR3: TGCGCCAGCAGTGCCGGGCCGCCCTACGAGCAGTACTTC. Translating gives CASSAGPPYEQYF.

This chain links TRBV7-9 with TRBJ2-7; D remains ambiguous. CDR1 and CDR2 from the germline V gene are SEHNR and FQNEAQ (reference sequence). V was trimmed by 1 base and J by 3 bases, leaving 4 bases between them. The CDR3 is 12 amino acids. CDR3 nucleotide sequence: TGTGCCAGCAGCTTAGACTACTACGAGCAGTACTTC. It yields the protein CASSLDYYEQYF. The complete variable domain, with remaining parts taken from reference TRBV7-9 and TRBJ2-7, reads DTGVSQNPRHKITKRGQNVTFRCDPISEHNRLYWYRQTLGQGPEFLTYFQNEAQLEKSRLLSDRFSAERPKGSFSTLEIQRTEQGDSAMYLCASSLDYYEQYFGPGTRLTVT.

The chain is built from TRBV7-2 and TRBJ2-5, with TRBD1 matching 7 bases. This CDR3 spans 15 amino acids. V dropped 4 bases and J dropped 2; count of bases not matched to a gene: 7. The germline V gene encodes CDR1 SGHTA and CDR2 FQGNSA. The DNA for the CDR3 is TGTGCCAGCAGCTCATGGGGACAGAGACAAGAGACCCAGTACTTC. Translating gives CASSSWGQRQETQYF.

The sample holds a few counts of this clone. The rearrangement uses TRBV7-9 and TRBJ2-7; 9 bases fit TRBD2. CDR1 and CDR2 from the germline V gene are SEHNR and FQNEAQ (reference sequence). The CDR3 runs to 14 residues. V shed 5 bases, J shed 3 bases, and the junction held 5 bases outside the gene matches. CDR3 DNA: TGTGCCAGCAGCCTAGGGACTAGCTACTACGAGCAGTACTTC. Translating gives CASSLGTSYYEQYF.

This clone was found a few times. The V call is TRBV28, the J call TRBJ2-1, with 10 bases identical to TRBD2. The germline CDR1 and CDR2 sequences are MDHEN and SYDVKM. The CDR3 runs 15 residues. With V trimmed by 6 bases and J by 5 bases, 7 bases remained unmatched. The CDR3 coding sequence is TGTGCCAGCAGATTTATAACTAGCGGGAACAATGAGCAGTTCTTC. It encodes CASRFITSGNNEQFF.

This chain connects TRBV27 to TRBJ1-1, with TRBD1 matching over 8 bases. The CDR3 length is 24 residues. Germline-derived CDR1 and CDR2 are MNHEY and SMNVEV (reference sequence). Losses at the gene ends were 0 bases for V and 3 bases for J; bases not matched to a gene: 30. This chain's CDR3 is CASSLSLLRWTGKEAGGEDTEAFF. The CDR3 DNA is TGTGCCAGCAGTTTATCTCTATTACGGTGGACAGGGAAGGAAGCGGGAGGGGAAGACACTGAAGCTTTCTTT.

V is TRBV27 and J is TRBJ1-2; 10 positions agree with TRBD1. Germline V CDR1 and CDR2: MNHEY, SMNVEV (reference sequence). CDR3 size: 15 residues. Germline trimming cut 7 bases from V and 8 bases from J; bases unmatched to any gene: 13. CDR3 protein: CASKRQGASREGYTF. DNA of the CDR3: TGTGCCAGCAAAAGACAGGGGGCGAGTAGGGAGGGCTACACCTTC.

The V gene is TRBV11-3, the J gene TRBJ2-4; TRBD1 matches 7 bases. The CDR3 sequence is 14 residues long. Germline V CDR1 and CDR2: SGHNT, YENEEA. The V segment lost 5 bases and the J segment 5 bases; nucleotides outside the gene matches: 6. Here the CDR3 reads CASSLRDSQNIQYF. As DNA, the CDR3 is TGTGCCAGCAGCCTCCGGGACAGCCAAAACATTCAGTACTTC. The full variable domain, in which reference TRBV11-3 and TRBJ2-4 provide the parts outside the CDR3, is EAGVVQSPRYKIIEKKQPVAFWCNPISGHNTLYWYLQNLGQGPELLIRYENEEAVDDSQLPKDRFSAERLKGVDSTLKIQPAELGDSAVYLCASSLRDSQNIQYFGAGTRLSVL.

J is TRBJ1-5 and V is TRBV28, with D tentatively TRBD1 (5 bases). The V and J ends lost 5 bases and 6 bases respectively, with 14 bases between them. The V gene's germline CDR1 is MDHEN and CDR2 SYDVKM. The CDR3 spans 14 residues. CDR3 sequence reads: CASSQPPGTQPQHF. CDR3 bases: TGTGCCAGCAGTCAACCCCCGGGGACTCAGCCCCAGCATTTT. Filled out from reference TRBV28 and TRBJ1-5, the complete variable domain reads DVKVTQSSRYLVKRTGEKVFLECVQDMDHENMFWYRQDPGLGLRLIYFSYDVKMKEKGDIPEGYSVSREKKERFSLILESASTNQTSMYLCASSQPPGTQPQHFGDGTRLSIL.

The gene calls are TRBV10-1 and TRBJ2-1; 7 nucleotides match TRBD2. The germline CDR1 and CDR2 sequences are WNHNN and SYGVQD (reference sequence). The CDR3 consists of 15 residues. Germline trimming cut 2 bases from V and 5 bases from J; bases unmatched to any gene: 6. CDR3 nucleotide sequence: TGCGCCAGCAGTGAGGTCGGGAGGAGGAACAATGAGCAGTTCTTC. This encodes CASSEVGRRNNEQFF.

This chain uses TRBV14 with TRBJ2-3; possible D gene TRBD1, 6 bases. CDR3 length: 16 residues. V was cut by 4 bases and J by 5 bases, with 19 bases left in between. Germline assignment: CDR1 SGHDN and CDR2 FVKESK. Written as DNA, the CDR3 is TGTGCCAGCAGCCTTCGCTGGGGGCCGTTTAGAGATACGCAGTATTTT. It translates to CASSLRWGPFRDTQYF.

This clone was observed a single time. This chain connects TRBV6-6 to TRBJ1-5; maybe TRBD1 (6 bases). The V end lost 7 bases, the J end lost 0 bases, and 10 bases lay between the germline ends. The CDR3 contains 14 residues. The V gene's germline CDR1 is MNHNY and CDR2 SVGAGI (reference sequence). Here the CDR3 reads CASNRDGSNQPQHF. The CDR3 DNA is TGTGCCAGCAACAGGGACGGTAGCAATCAGCCCCAGCATTTT.

The gene calls are TRBV15 and TRBJ1-2, with D hard to call. Per the germline V gene, CDR1 is LNHNV and CDR2 is YYDKDF (reference sequence). Trimming left V 0 bases short and J 5 bases short, with 13 bases between. The CDR3 sequence is 15 residues long. CDR3 nucleotides: TGTGCCACCAGCAGAGATATGGGGAGCGGGTATGGCTACACCTTC. This codes for CATSRDMGSGYGYTF.

The chain carries TRBV28 and TRBJ2-7, with D possibly TRBD1 on 5 matching bases. The CDR3 extends over 12 amino acids. V lost 6 bases to trimming and J lost 3 bases, with 9 bases between them. The germline V gene encodes CDR1 MDHEN and CDR2 SYDVKM. CDR3 nucleotides: TGTGCCAGCAGCCCAGACAGCTACGAGCAGTACTTC. Its translation is CASSPDSYEQYF.

The rearrangement links TRBV21-1 to TRBJ1-5. TRBV21-1 is labeled a pseudogene. The CDR3 length is 14 residues. The CDR3 loop reads CASTVGLFNQPQHF. The CDR3 DNA sequence: TGTGCCAGCACCGTGGGACTATTCAATCAGCCCCAGCATTTT.

Comment on this clone: The sample holds other DNA sequences that translate to the same CDR3. This rearrangement joins TRBV19 to TRBJ2-7; 8 positions agree with TRBD1. The CDR3 spans 14 residues. The J segment lost 3 bases and the V segment lost 6 bases, leaving 7 bases of the junction unmatched. Germline CDR1 reads LNHDA; CDR2 reads SQIVND (reference sequence). CDR3 sequence reads: CASSIDDRGYEQYF. The CDR3 DNA follows: TGTGCCAGTAGCATTGATGACAGGGGCTACGAGCAGTACTTC.

This chain links TRBV28 with TRBJ1-4; D gene unclear. Trimming took 6 bases from V and 5 from J, leaving 19 bases between them. The CDR3 contains 16 residues. The germline gives CDR1 MDHEN, CDR2 SYDVKM. The CDR3 region has the DNA TGTGCCAGCAGGGTGACTACCGGGGAAAAAAATGAAAAACTGTTTTTT. Translated: CASRVTTGEKNEKLFF.

The table lists this clone with a few counts. V gene TRBV29-1 combines with J gene TRBJ1-1; D possibly corresponds to TRBD1 (5 bases). Germline V lookup: CDR1 SQVTM, CDR2 ANQGSEA. The V and J ends lost 5 bases and 6 bases respectively, with 22 bases between them. This CDR3 is built from 15 residues. CDR3 DNA: TGCAGCGTTTCCGGCATCTTGGGATGGGGCGCTGAAGCTTTCTTT. Amino acid sequence: CSVSGILGWGAEAFF.

The chain uses TRBV2 and TRBJ1-1; no definite D call. The germline V gene has CDR1 SNHLY and CDR2 FYNNEI. CDR3 size: 12 residues. Trimming took 3 bases from V and 3 from J, leaving 5 bases between them. CDR3 protein: CASSEVDTEAFF. The CDR3, as DNA: TGTGCCAGCAGTGAGGTGGACACTGAAGCTTTCTTT.

A word on this clone: Likely a read error: the CDR3 ends without its conserved phenylalanine or tryptophan. The DNA is left out, because the CDR3 cannot be placed on it with certainty; the CDR3 is given as TCRdb lists it. The rearrangement joins TRBV23-1 to TRBJ1-6. TRBV23-1 is known as an ORF, though its function is uncertain. The CDR3 is made up of 10 amino acids, end residues included. The CDR3 protein is CATRGAIAGL.

The chain uses TRBV4-3 and TRBJ1-3; a possible D gene is TRBD1 (6 bases). Germline V gene sequence: CDR1 LGHNA, CDR2 YSLEER. Trimming cost V 0 bases and J 4 bases, with 13 bases left between them. The CDR3 has 16 residues. The CDR3 coding sequence is TGCGCCAGCAGCCAAGATCTTTCAGGGGTAGGAAACACCATATATTTT. The encoded protein is CASSQDLSGVGNTIYF.

The genes are TRBV28 and TRBJ2-1; TRBD2 matches at 9 bases. The germline gives CDR1 MDHEN, CDR2 SYDVKM. CDR3 length equals 15 residues. After removal of 7 bases from V and 7 bases from J, the junction contained 11 bases not matched to a gene. The CDR3 DNA sequence: TGTGCCAGCACCCACCGGGGCGGGGGGGCGAATGAGCAGTTCTTC. It encodes CASTHRGGGANEQFF.

The chain links TRBV7-8 to TRBJ2-3; a possible D gene is TRBD1 (6 bases). CDR1 is SGHVS and CDR2 is FQNEAQ in the germline V gene. CDR3 length: 13 amino acids. Trimming pared 4 bases from V and 6 bases from J, leaving 11 bases between. The CDR3 region is CASSSGQSDTQYF. The CDR3 region has the DNA TGTGCCAGCAGCTCGGGACAATCGGATACGCAGTATTTT.

The gene calls are TRBV6-1 and TRBJ2-7; TRBD1 agrees at 7 bases. In germline, CDR1 is MNHNS, CDR2 SASEGT. The CDR3 length is 12 residues. Germline trimming cut 8 bases from V and 2 bases from J; bases unmatched to any gene: 3. The CDR3 sequence: CASSTGAYEQYF. CDR3 in DNA: TGTGCCAGCTCTACAGGGGCCTACGAGCAGTACTTC.